The entry below gives a single T cell receptor beta chain sequence along with its context. This clone was found once. Its antigen is unknown. The record has no base qualities; no much larger clone is one base away. The sample belongs to a study of cytomegalovirus exposure and HLA in healthy donors listed by TCRdb under 2017. Regarding the research as a whole: According to a later analysis, the roughly 120 validation repertoires were produced on the same platform as the approximately 610 repertoires of the first cohort. The aim of the study was to test whether cataloging public T cell receptors could identify signatures of past pathogen exposure. Along with the roughly 670-subject first cohort, a separate validation cohort of 120 different subjects was used. High-throughput TCR immunosequencing, statistical association of individual TCRs with disease status, and machine learning were combined to predict cytomegalovirus infection status.

The donors belonged to the validation cohort of approximately 130 subjects, which was separate from the roughly 700-subject first cohort. Library creation used the immunoSEQ multiplex PCR assay. Per the authors' processing: A statistical classification framework was built for diagnosing cytomegalovirus status from the catalog of TCR beta chain sequences. The clones in this table, taken by TCRdb from immuneACCESS, are in-frame only. Not every clone is retained; where verified, under half of the shortfall comes from an unresolved V gene, and the cause of the rest is unknown. The V and J calls and clone size are taken from that table; D and trimming were inferred from the DNA. The sample records around 300,000 clones, 87% of which are singletons. Jointly, the top ten make up about 1.2% of the sample. What the study reported, not specific to this receptor: The study listed 150 to 200 TCR beta chains as associated with cytomegalovirus. It was suggested by the authors that the approach could potentially be generalized to other disease states and immunological phenotypes. A few of the identified cytomegalovirus-associated TCR beta chains were confirmed in vitro to be specific for cytomegalovirus antigens. A later analysis had no HLA typing for the validation cohort, so co-occurrence there was scored across all 130 or so repertoires. Cytomegalovirus status was reported to be diagnosed by the classifier with high specificity and sensitivity in both the original and validation cohorts. While some public TCRs were present in many individuals, most TCR sequences turned up only very rarely across donors. In a later analysis, TCRs clustered in the first cohort were found to also tend to co-occur in the 120 validation repertoires, with 85% to 95% of cluster scores above 0.

This sequence originates from a woman aged 25 to 39 in good health and CMV-seropositive. Material for sequencing was PBMCs.

The CDR3 reads as follows: CASSLDDFLNTEAFF. The DNA is TGTGCCAGCAGCTTGGATGACTTCTTGAACACTGAAGCTTTCTTT. The V and J genes are TRBV5-6 and TRBJ1-1, with the D gene too uncertain to name. V is shortened by 0 bases, J by 0 bases, and the region joining them spans 9 bases. The CDR3 runs 15 residues from the cysteine to the phenylalanine. Only CDR3 DNA remains: 45 bases, in frame from the first base. CDR1 and CDR2 are read off the germline V gene as SGHDT and YYEEEE.